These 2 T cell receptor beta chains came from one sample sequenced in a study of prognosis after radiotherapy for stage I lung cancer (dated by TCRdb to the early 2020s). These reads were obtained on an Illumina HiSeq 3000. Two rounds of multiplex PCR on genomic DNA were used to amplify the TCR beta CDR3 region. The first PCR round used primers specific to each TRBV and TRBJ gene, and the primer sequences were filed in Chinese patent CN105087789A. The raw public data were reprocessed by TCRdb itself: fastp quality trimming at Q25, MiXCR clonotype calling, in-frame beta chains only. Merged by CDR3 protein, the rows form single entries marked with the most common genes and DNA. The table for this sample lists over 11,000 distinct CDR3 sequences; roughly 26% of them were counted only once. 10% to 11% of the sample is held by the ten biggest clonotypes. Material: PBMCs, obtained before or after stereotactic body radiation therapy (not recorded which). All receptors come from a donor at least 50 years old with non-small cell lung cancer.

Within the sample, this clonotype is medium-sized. The DNA of the CDR3 is TGTGCCAGCAGTGGCAATAAAGGGGTACCTGGAAACACCATATATTTT. Its translation: CASSGNKGVPGNTIYF. V is TRBV6-1 and J is TRBJ1-3; D is perhaps TRBD1 (5 bases). V lost 4 bases and J 2 bases, leaving 15 bases between the germline ends. The CDR3 contains 16 residues. Germline lookup yields CDR1 MNHNS and CDR2 SASEGT.

The CDR3 protein is CASSPTQNTEAFF. DNA for the CDR3: TGTGCCAGCTCACCGACACAGAACACTGAAGCTTTCTTT. The chain has TRBV18 and TRBJ1-1; D remains ambiguous. Germline CDR1 and CDR2: KGHSH and LQKENI. The CDR3 is made up of 13 amino acids. V was clipped by 3 bases and J by 1 base, with 6 bases between them.